Listed here are 21 T cell receptor beta chains from one sample, sequenced in a study of blood T cells in healthy people across ages. Through a sample-barcoded 5' primer and a J-beta primer mix, a second PCR was run for roughly 7 to 11 cycles. One entry per CDR3 protein, called by TCRdb with MiXCR from the 5' RACE reads. The sample lists some 940,000 distinct CDR3 sequences, approximately 32% occurring once. This sample also appeared in a second study, on T cells of mothers and their children.

Sample: blood. The receptor set was obtained from a woman in her thirties or forties in good health.

This chain links TRBV20-1 with TRBJ2-3; 11 bases line up with TRBD2. Unmatched junction bases numbered 9, after V lost 1 base and J lost 9 bases. This CDR3 contains 15 residues. CDR1 and CDR2 (germline): DFQATT, SNEGSKA (reference sequence). Here the CDR3 reads CSARASGGSPRTQYF. In nucleotides, the CDR3 is TGCAGTGCTAGAGCTAGCGGGGGGTCCCCACGAACGCAGTATTTT.

The CDR3 loop is CASSKSSYEQFF. Written as DNA, the CDR3 is TGTGCCAGCAGCAAATCATCCTACGAGCAGTTCTTC. The rearrangement links TRBV12-3 or TRBV12-4 to TRBJ2-1; D remains unclear. Trimming shortened V by 6 bases and J by 10 bases, and 13 bases separated the two germline ends. This CDR3 region has 12 residues.

This clonotype appeared many times. This chain links TRBV5-1 with TRBJ2-3; the D gene is possibly TRBD2 (6 bases). Trimming pared 0 bases from V and 4 bases from J, leaving 15 bases between. Germline assignment: CDR1 SGHRS and CDR2 YFSETQ. This CDR3 has 16 residues. The CDR3 loop is CASSLGRGRGADTQYF. The CDR3 coding sequence is TGCGCCAGCAGCTTGGGGCGGGGCCGAGGGGCAGATACGCAGTATTTT. The full variable domain, in which reference TRBV5-1 and TRBJ2-3 provide the parts outside the CDR3, is KAGVTQTPRYLIKTRGQQVTLSCSPISGHRSVSWYQQTPGQGLQFLFEYFSETQRNKGNFPGRFSGRQFSNSRSEMNVSTLELGDSALYLCASSLGRGRGADTQYFGPGTRLTVL.

This clonotype was detected ten times or more. This chain connects TRBV7-9 to TRBJ2-6; D possibly uses TRBD1 or TRBD2 (5 bases each). This CDR3 comprises 18 residues. The V end lost 2 bases, the J end lost 0 bases, and 14 bases lay between the germline ends. CDR1 SEHNR and CDR2 FQNEAQ come from the germline V gene (reference sequence). The CDR3 region has the DNA TGTGCCAGCAGCTTATTCGGCAGGGAGACCTCTGGGGCCAACGTCCTGACTTTC. Encoded protein: CASSLFGRETSGANVLTF.

V is TRBV6-5 and J is TRBJ2-2, with D perhaps being TRBD1 or TRBD2 (5 bases each). Trimming cost V 5 bases and J 1 base, with 11 bases left between them. Per germline, CDR1 MNHEY and CDR2 SVGAGI. CDR3 length: 15 residues. CDR3 sequence (DNA): TGTGCCAGCAGTCCCCGGGACGGGAACACCGGGGAGCTGTTTTTT. Translated, it gives CASSPRDGNTGELFF.

This clonotype was detected only a few times. The chain couples TRBV28 to TRBJ2-7; no reliable D call. Trimming shortened V by 6 bases and J by 7 bases, and 13 bases separated the two germline ends. The germline V gene has CDR1 MDHEN and CDR2 SYDVKM. This CDR3 has 12 amino acids. The CDR3 loop reads CASRGPSPEQYF. CDR3 bases: TGTGCCAGCAGGGGCCCCAGTCCTGAGCAGTACTTC. The variable domain in full, completed from reference TRBV28 and TRBJ2-7, reads DVKVTQSSRYLVKRTGEKVFLECVQDMDHENMFWYRQDPGLGLRLIYFSYDVKMKEKGDIPEGYSVSREKKERFSLILESASTNQTSMYLCASRGPSPEQYFGPGTRLTVT.

This clonotype was picked up a small number of times. Its ends do not fully match the called genes, so a read error is possible. The CDR3 DNA reads as TGTGCCGGCAGGACTAGCGGGACGGACTACGAGCAGTACTTC. The encoded protein is CAGRTSGTDYEQYF. The genes are TRBV3-1 and TRBJ2-7; TRBD2 aligns across 12 bases. The CDR3 loop spans 14 amino acids. From germline, CDR1 is LGHDT and CDR2 YNNKEL (reference sequence).

As DNA, the CDR3 is TGCAGCGTTGGTCAGGAGGCCAAAAAACTGTTTTTT. Amino acids: CSVGQEAKKLFF. V is TRBV29-1 and J is TRBJ1-4, with D uncertain. The germline V and J ends were trimmed by 4 bases and 9 bases, with 12 bases remaining between them. Germline values: CDR1 SQVTM, CDR2 ANQGSEA. The CDR3 contains 12 residues.

To note about this clonotype: Since a much larger clone is just one base distant, this may be a read error. The V and J genes are TRBV9 and TRBJ2-5; 7 nucleotides line up with TRBD2. The CDR3 has 15 amino acids. The germline V gene has CDR1 SGDLS and CDR2 YYNGEE. J gave up 2 bases and V 3 bases, and 7 bases lay outside the gene matches. This chain's CDR3 is CASSASGGGQETQYF. The CDR3 nucleotides read TGTGCCAGCAGCGCATCTGGCGGGGGACAAGAGACCCAGTACTTC. Supplemented by reference TRBV9 and TRBJ2-5, the full variable domain reads DSGVTQTPKHLITATGQRVTLRCSPRSGDLSVYWYQQSLDQGLQFLIQYYNGEERAKGNILERFSAQQFPDLHSELNLSSLELGDSALYFCASSASGGGQETQYFGPGTRLLVL.

This clonotype appeared many times. The chain employs TRBV2 and TRBJ2-3; weak D call: TRBD2 (6 bases). Germline values: CDR1 SNHLY, CDR2 FYNNEI. Trimming removed 10 bases from V and 4 bases from J, with 15 bases in between. This CDR3 is 13 amino acids long. The CDR3, as DNA: TGTGCCACCGGGACTCGCGGGGCAGATACGCAGTATTTT. This sequence encodes CATGTRGADTQYF.

This clonotype came up once. The V gene is TRBV28, the J gene TRBJ2-2; D not certain. Trimming cost V 6 bases and J 2 bases, with 13 bases left between them. The CDR3 covers 15 residues. Germline assignment: CDR1 MDHEN and CDR2 SYDVKM. CDR3 residues: CASRTPSLNTGELFF. The CDR3 DNA reads as TGTGCCAGCAGAACCCCATCATTAAACACCGGGGAGCTGTTTTTT.

The CDR3 bases are TGTGCCAGCAGCGACGGGACCACTAATGAGCAGTACTTC. It codes for CASSDGTTNEQYF. The V call is TRBV9, the J call TRBJ2-4; D might be TRBD1 or TRBD2, each matching 5 bases. The V end was cut by 3 bases, the J end by 13 bases, with 17 bases between. The CDR3 runs to 13 residues. The germline V gene has CDR1 SGDLS and CDR2 YYNGEE.

The table lists this clonotype with many counts. The chain combines TRBV7-8 with TRBJ1-5; 8 bases fit TRBD1. Germline CDR1 reads SGHVS; CDR2 reads FQNEAQ. The CDR3 is 17 residues long. Trimming took 5 bases from V and 3 from J; bases not matched to a gene: 12. The CDR3: CASSKSGGGGTNQPQHF. The DNA for the CDR3 is TGTGCCAGCAGCAAGTCAGGGGGCGGAGGGACCAATCAGCCCCAGCATTTT.

The chain links TRBV7-8 to TRBJ2-7; 7 bases fit TRBD2. The CDR3 spans 16 residues. With 2 bases clipped from V and 4 bases from J, the junction kept 11 bases outside the gene matches. Looked up from germline, CDR1 is SGHVS and CDR2 is FQNEAQ. CDR3 loop: CASSLRRARELYEQYF. As DNA, the CDR3 is TGTGCCAGCAGCTTACGACGGGCGCGGGAGCTTTACGAGCAGTACTTC.

This clonotype was observed a handful of times. V is TRBV29-1 and J is TRBJ2-3; 10 nucleotides agree with TRBD1. Germline V gene sequence: CDR1 SQVTM, CDR2 ANQGSEA. V lost 8 bases to trimming and J lost 0 bases; unmatched junction nucleotides: 5. The CDR3 is made up of 14 amino acids. CDR3 loop: CSLGQGGSTDTQYF. CDR3 bases: TGCAGCCTAGGACAGGGGGGTAGCACAGATACGCAGTATTTT.

Comment on this clonotype: A read error is possible here, since a much larger clone lies one base away. The chain couples TRBV7-9 to TRBJ2-6; D may be TRBD2 (6 bases). CDR3 size: 17 residues. CDR1 and CDR2 from the germline V gene are SEHNR and FQNEAQ (reference sequence). CDR3: CASSLRRAVSGANVRTF. The CDR3 DNA follows: TGTGCCAGCAGCTTAAGGAGGGCGGTCTCTGGGGCCAACGTCCGGACTTTC.

The V call is TRBV18, the J call TRBJ2-7; no clear D gene. Trimming removed 2 bases at V and 7 bases at J, with 15 bases between. CDR3 length: 14 amino acids. Germline CDR1 and CDR2: KGHSH and LQKENI. CDR3 in DNA: TGTGCCAGCTCACCAATTGGGGTCTACAATGAGCAGTACTTC. This gives the protein CASSPIGVYNEQYF.

This chain links TRBV7-3 with TRBJ1-1; 7 nucleotides agree with TRBD1. CDR3 length: 13 amino acids. Germline CDR1 and CDR2: SGHTA and FQGTGA. Trimming cost V 5 bases and J 4 bases; bases outside gene matches: 4. The CDR3, as DNA: TGTGCCAGCAGCAAGACAGGGTTCACTGAAGCTTTCTTT. Residues: CASSKTGFTEAFF.

Remarks on this clonotype: Given a much more abundant clone one base away, this may be a read error. The V call is TRBV20-1, the J call TRBJ2-1; 12 bases are a match to TRBD1. Germline-derived CDR1 and CDR2 are DFQATT and SNEGSKA (reference sequence). The CDR3 totals 14 residues. CDR3 in amino acids: CRVFTGQGANEQFF. The CDR3 DNA reads TGCAGAGTCTTTACGGGACAGGGGGCGAATGAGCAGTTCTTC.

This clonotype showed up many times. The rearrangement joins TRBV20-1 to TRBJ2-1; D is unclear. In germline, CDR1 is DFQATT, CDR2 SNEGSKA (reference sequence). This CDR3 has 14 amino acids. The V end was cut by 6 bases, the J end by 1 base, with 13 bases between. The CDR3 DNA sequence: TGCAGTGCGACGGACCGGAGTTCCTACAATGAGCAGTTCTTC. The encoded protein is CSATDRSSYNEQFF.

This clonotype was detected once. A much larger clonotype is one base distant, so this may be a read error. This rearrangement joins TRBV3-1 to TRBJ2-5; 8 bases match TRBD1. Germline V CDR1 and CDR2: LGHDT, YNNKEL (reference sequence). This CDR3 is built from 16 residues. Trimming removed 7 bases from V and 1 base from J; junction bases left unmatched: 11. The CDR3 nucleotides are TGTGCCAGCAACCCCACTCGGGACAGGACCCAAGAGACCCAGTACTTC. This encodes CASNPTRDRTQETQYF.